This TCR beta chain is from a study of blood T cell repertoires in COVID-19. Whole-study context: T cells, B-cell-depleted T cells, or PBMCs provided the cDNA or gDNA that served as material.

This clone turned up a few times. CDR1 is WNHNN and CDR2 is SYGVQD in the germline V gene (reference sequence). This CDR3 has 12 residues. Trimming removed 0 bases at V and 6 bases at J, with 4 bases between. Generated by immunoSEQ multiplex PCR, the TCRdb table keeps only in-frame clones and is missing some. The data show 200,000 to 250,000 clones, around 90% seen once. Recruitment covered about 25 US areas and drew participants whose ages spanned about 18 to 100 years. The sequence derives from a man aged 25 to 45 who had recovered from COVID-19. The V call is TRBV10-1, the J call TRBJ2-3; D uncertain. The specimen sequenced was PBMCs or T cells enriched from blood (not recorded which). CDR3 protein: CASSESSDTQYF. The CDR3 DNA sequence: TGCGCCAGCAGTGAGTCCTCGGATACGCAGTATTTT.